This T cell receptor (beta chain) emerged from a study of cytomegalovirus exposure and HLA in healthy donors (dated by TCRdb to 2017 to 2019). Study-wide context: In an earlier analysis of roughly 500 of the donors, around 290 Gb of sequence data and some 100 million unique TCR beta sequences from 180 million or so T cells were reported. Every discovery cohort repertoire had been produced on one sequencing platform. To predict cytomegalovirus infection status, the study combined high-throughput TCR immunosequencing, statistical association of individual TCRs with disease status, and machine learning. Donor age, sex, ethnicity and CMV serostatus were compiled alongside the repertoire data. About 300 gigabases of sequencing data and around 80 million unique TCR sequences made up an early release that covered about 640 HLA-typed donors. In the later analysis, no new phenotypic data were used to find candidate immune exposures; instead, reliance was placed on TCR beta sequences and their occurrence across donors. Five DR-DQ haplotypes were handled as single units for association and clustering, since linkage in the cohort was strong. Typing coverage varied by locus: roughly 629-640 donors for A, B, C, DRB1 and DQB1; more than 500 for DQA1; about 570 for DPA1; more than 450 for DPB1. Among the roughly 400 genotyped donors, approximately 82% belonged to the genetic ancestry cluster associated with self-reported Caucasian donors. HLA typing covered class I and class II loci at four-digit resolution. Genome-wide SNP genotypes for about three fifths of the roughly 670 donors were used in a later genetic analysis, which treated that subset as a discovery cohort. An earlier analysis of more than 450 of the donors used high-throughput TCR beta sequencing to judge whether each TCR beta V gene segment behaved as functional or pseudogenic. On average, roughly 250,000 unique TCR beta nucleotide sequences were sequenced per donor among a few hundred genotyped donors of the cohort, with roughly 18% of those sequences being non-productive. The study aimed to test whether signatures of past pathogen exposure could be identified by cataloging public T cell receptors. In a later analysis, previously published TCR beta repertoires from 550 to 700 donors were re-analyzed and high-resolution HLA genotyping was added so that TCR occurrence patterns could be studied. The T cell repertoires of 550 to 850 subjects were profiled by immunosequencing and related to cytomegalovirus serostatus. In addition to the first cohort of hundreds of subjects, a separate validation cohort of 120 different subjects was used. Results and caveats for the whole study, not just this receptor: Correlated functional status among segregating V segments might reflect linkage disequilibrium, but an unknown experimental factor could not be ruled out. The authors suggested that the approach could potentially be extended to other disease states and immunological phenotypes. In a later analysis, the rate of TCR association differed among HLA loci, with DRB1 alleles having the most associated TCRs and HLA-C alleles having the fewest. In a later analysis, HLA-associated TCR beta chains showed more clonal expansion and lower generation probabilities than non-associated chains that were equally common. The only immune exposure information available for the cohort was CMV serostatus. According to a later genetic analysis, donors in an Asian-associated ancestry cluster had fewer N-insertions in productive TCRs than the approximately 710-donor mean. Only TCR beta chains were sequenced in this cohort, and the absence of alpha or paired-chain data limited detectable features. A cluster of highly shared sequence variants was judged likely to represent a technical artifact of the sequencing pipeline. The classifier was reported to diagnose cytomegalovirus status with high specificity and sensitivity in both the original and validation cohorts. Because counts were too low, approximately 18 rarely observed V segments, including chromosome 9 orphons, were excluded from the earlier analysis of some 540 of the donors. A further reported finding was that TCR beta sequences accurately predicted the HLA-A and HLA-B alleles for most subjects in the first cohort. Roughly uniform sequencing depth across donors was assumed in presence/absence analyses, although this assumption may not hold. Most TCR sequences were observed very rarely across donors, whereas some public TCRs were present in many individuals. In an earlier analysis of approximately 600 of the donors, most TCR beta V segments were observed in productive rearrangements about 90% or about 30% of the time, broadly matching IMGT annotations. When HLA alleles, especially DR and DQ, strongly co-occurred, attributing TCR associations to individual alleles was difficult. In vitro tests confirmed that three of the cytomegalovirus-associated TCR beta chains recognize cytomegalovirus antigens. A total of some 180 TCR beta chains were listed by the study as associated with cytomegalovirus. Several of the top co-occurrence clusters appeared to be linked to parvovirus B19, influenza, CMV and Epstein-Barr virus, according to a later analysis. In a later analysis, most CMV-associated TCR beta chains were found to appear HLA-restricted, with HLA associations seemingly driven largely by CMV exposure. Because some donors lacked HLA typing at each locus, the association tests relied only on the typed subset. Specific HLA alleles were associated with some 15,000 TCR beta sequences at a false discovery rate of 0.05 in a later analysis. A later genetic analysis associated a missense DCLRE1C variant with V-gene and J-gene trimming of TCR beta chains, and an independent cohort replicated the association.

Regarding this clone: The clone's antigen remains unknown.

The receptor library was made with the immunoSEQ multiplex PCR assay. A mixture of 60 forward primers for TCR Vbeta segments and 13 reverse primers for TCR Jbeta segments was used in the multiplex PCR. A multiplex PCR assay on genomic DNA amplified the CDR3 region of rearranged TCR beta genes. On the Illumina HiSeq System, the amplified TCR beta libraries were sequenced as 87-base-pair reads. Per the authors' processing: A later analysis tallied 70 million to 100 million unique TCR beta chains across the 666 repertoires, and approximately 12 million of those chains were shared by two or more donors. A nearest-neighbor algorithm error-corrected the raw reads and collapsed the reads into unique sequences, merging closely related sequences to remove PCR and sequencing errors. To assign V, D and J gene segments, CDR3 sequences were aligned to IMGT reference sequences. For a sequence to be retained, at least a six-nucleotide match to both a V gene segment and a J gene segment was required. A rearrangement counted as productive if the CDR3 had no stop codons and remained in frame with V and J, and every other rearrangement counted as non-productive. Following IMGT convention, CDR3 was defined as the stretch from the second conserved V-encoded cysteine up to the conserved J-encoded phenylalanine. The earlier analysis of 500 to 750 of the donors excluded any sequence lacking an unambiguous match to a single V gene segment. An earlier analysis of 500 to 700 of the donors classified V segments as functional when productive rearrangements were above 56.7% and as segregating when the standard deviation between donors was above 5%. A statistical classification framework was built for diagnosing cytomegalovirus status from the catalog of TCR beta chain sequences. V and J gene assignment, in a later analysis, came from comparing TCR nucleotide sequences with IMGT/GENE-DB human TR gene sequences. Using the TCRdist pipeline, a later analysis assigned CDR3 sequences along with most-parsimonious VDJ recombination scenarios. In a later analysis, each TCR beta chain was defined by its CDR3 amino acid sequence together with its V-gene family, and reads without a unique V-gene family were excluded. As a way to deal with suspected cross-contamination and a sequencing artifact, a later analysis dropped approximately 590 nucleotide sequences that were highly shared and had low generation probability. For each public chain, a later analysis derived a clonal expansion index from normalized ranks of inferred template counts within each repertoire. In a later analysis, generation probabilities were computed using a VDJ recombination model fitted to out-of-frame rearrangements, and the results were checked against IGoR. Hypergeometric tests were used in a later analysis to score TCR-TCR, TCR-HLA and TCR-CMV co-occurrence, with a repertoire-size bias correction applied to the TCR pairs. In a later analysis, false discovery rates were estimated by permuting HLA or CMV assignments 20 times. In a later analysis, co-occurring TCRs were grouped with DBSCAN, and TCRdist sequence similarity was added when clustering was performed within HLA-allele-positive subsets. For co-occurrence clustering, repertoires with fewer than 30,000 or more than 120,000 public chains were excluded, along with a handful of repertoires with anomalous nucleotide sharing. TCRdb retrieved this table from immuneACCESS and kept in-frame rearrangements only. Not all clones are present; in checked studies, unresolved V genes account for under half, and no reason is known for the remainder. The DNA gave D and trimming, while V, J and clone size come from that table. This sample's clone table shows some 180,000 clones. The top ten hold 5.5% to 7.5% of the sample.

The cohort consisted of 600 or so healthy bone marrow donors. All cohort members were sampled while nominally healthy, although unrecorded immune exposures were likely present. The donor was CMV seronegative and belonged to the group of 350 to 400 seronegative cohort members. Each donor provided a peripheral blood sample, and peripheral blood mononuclear cells were used for TCR beta sequencing. Genomic DNA was extracted from the blood cell samples with the Qiagen DNeasy Blood Extraction Kit. This TCR came from a man aged 25-45 years in good health and CMV-seronegative. Sequencing was carried out using PBMCs.

Read as DNA, the sequence is TGTGCCAGCGCTGGGCTCGGACAGGCAGGAAACGAGCAGTACTTC. It encodes CASAGLGQAGNEQYF. This sequence uses TRBV5-6 and TRBJ2-5; a stretch of 7 junction bases matches TRBD1. The J call is in doubt because the DNA end fits TRBJ2-7 better. The cysteine opens and the phenylalanine closes a CDR3 of 15 amino acids. Solely the CDR3 DNA is kept, with 45 bases framed from the first base. The germline V gene sets CDR1 to SGHDT and CDR2 to YYEEEE.